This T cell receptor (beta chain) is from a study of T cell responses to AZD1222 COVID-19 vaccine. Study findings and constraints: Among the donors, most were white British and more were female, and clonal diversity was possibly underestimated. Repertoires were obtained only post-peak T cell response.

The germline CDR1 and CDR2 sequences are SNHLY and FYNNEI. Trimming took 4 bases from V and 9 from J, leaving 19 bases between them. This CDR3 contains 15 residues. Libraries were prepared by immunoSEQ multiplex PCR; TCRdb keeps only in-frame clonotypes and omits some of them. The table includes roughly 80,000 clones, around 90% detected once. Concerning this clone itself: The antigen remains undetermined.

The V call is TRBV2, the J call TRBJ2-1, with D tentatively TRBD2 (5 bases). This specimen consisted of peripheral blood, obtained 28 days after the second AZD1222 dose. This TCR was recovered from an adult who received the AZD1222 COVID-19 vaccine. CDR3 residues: CASSVERQVGSEQFF. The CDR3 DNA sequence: TGTGCCAGCAGTGTAGAGCGGCAGGTAGGGAGTGAGCAGTTCTTC.